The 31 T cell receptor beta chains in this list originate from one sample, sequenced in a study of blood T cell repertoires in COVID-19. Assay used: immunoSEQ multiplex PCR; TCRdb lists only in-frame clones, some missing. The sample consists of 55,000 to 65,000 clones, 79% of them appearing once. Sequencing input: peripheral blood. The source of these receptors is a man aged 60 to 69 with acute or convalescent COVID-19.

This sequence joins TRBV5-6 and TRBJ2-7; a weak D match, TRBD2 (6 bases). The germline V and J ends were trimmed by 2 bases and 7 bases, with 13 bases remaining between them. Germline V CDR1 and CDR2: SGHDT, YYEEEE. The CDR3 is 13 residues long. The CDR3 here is CASSFWTGEEQYF. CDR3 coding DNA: TGTGCCAGCAGCTTTTGGACGGGGGAGGAGCAGTACTTC.

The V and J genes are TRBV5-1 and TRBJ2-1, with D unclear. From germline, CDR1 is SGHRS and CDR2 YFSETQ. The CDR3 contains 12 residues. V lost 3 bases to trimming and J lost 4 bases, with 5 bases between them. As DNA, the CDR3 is TGCGCCAGCAGCTCCGAGTACAATGAGCAGTTCTTC. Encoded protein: CASSSEYNEQFF.

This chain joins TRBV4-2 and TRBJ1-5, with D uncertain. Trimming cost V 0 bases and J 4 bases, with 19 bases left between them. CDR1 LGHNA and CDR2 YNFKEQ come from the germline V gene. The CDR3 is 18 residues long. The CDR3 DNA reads TGTGCCAGCAGCCAAGATCCGCCCTCAGCGGGCGGGAATCAGCCCCAGCATTTT. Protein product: CASSQDPPSAGGNQPQHF.

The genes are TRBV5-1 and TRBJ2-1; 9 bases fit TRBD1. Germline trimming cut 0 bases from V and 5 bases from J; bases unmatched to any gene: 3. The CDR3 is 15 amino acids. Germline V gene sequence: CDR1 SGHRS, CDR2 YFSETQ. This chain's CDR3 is CASSLAGQGNNEQFF. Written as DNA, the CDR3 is TGCGCCAGCAGCTTGGCGGGACAGGGTAACAATGAGCAGTTCTTC.

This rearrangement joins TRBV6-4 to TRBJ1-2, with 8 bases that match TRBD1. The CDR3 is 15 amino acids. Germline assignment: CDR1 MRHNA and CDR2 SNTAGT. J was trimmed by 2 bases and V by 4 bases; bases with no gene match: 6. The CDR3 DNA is TGTGCCAGCAGTGCTGGGACAGGAGCAAACTATGGCTACACCTTC. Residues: CASSAGTGANYGYTF.

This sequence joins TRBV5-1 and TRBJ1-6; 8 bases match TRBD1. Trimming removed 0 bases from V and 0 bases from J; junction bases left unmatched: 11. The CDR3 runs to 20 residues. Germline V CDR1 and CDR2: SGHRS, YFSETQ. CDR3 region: CASSLARGTGHGSYNSPLHF. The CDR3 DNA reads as TGCGCCAGCAGCTTGGCCCGAGGGACAGGCCACGGCTCCTATAATTCACCCCTCCACTTT.

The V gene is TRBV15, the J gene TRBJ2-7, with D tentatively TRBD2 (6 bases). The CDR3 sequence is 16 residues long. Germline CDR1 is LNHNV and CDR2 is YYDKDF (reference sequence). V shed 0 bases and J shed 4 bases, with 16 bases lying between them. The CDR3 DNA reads TGTGCCACCAGCAGAGAAAAGGGCGGGGCTACGTACGAGCAGTACTTC. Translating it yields CATSREKGGATYEQYF.

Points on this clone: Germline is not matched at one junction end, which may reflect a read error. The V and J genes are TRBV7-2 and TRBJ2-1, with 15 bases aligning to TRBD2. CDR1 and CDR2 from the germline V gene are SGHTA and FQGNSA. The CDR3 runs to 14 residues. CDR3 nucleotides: TGTGCCAGCAGCTCTGCGGGACTAGCGGGGGGAGGGCTCTTC. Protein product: CASSSAGLAGGGLF.

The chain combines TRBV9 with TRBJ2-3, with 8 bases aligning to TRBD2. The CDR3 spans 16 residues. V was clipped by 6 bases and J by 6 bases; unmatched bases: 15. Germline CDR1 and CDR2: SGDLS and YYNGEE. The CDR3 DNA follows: TGTGCCAGCAAGGCCTACACTAGCGGCCTAGGGGATACGCAGTATTTT. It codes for CASKAYTSGLGDTQYF.

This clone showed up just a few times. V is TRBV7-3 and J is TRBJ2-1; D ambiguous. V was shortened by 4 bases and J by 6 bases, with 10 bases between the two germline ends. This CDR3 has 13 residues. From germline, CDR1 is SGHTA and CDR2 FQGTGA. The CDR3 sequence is CASSSLGANEQFF. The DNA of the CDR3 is TGTGCCAGCAGCTCCCTAGGAGCCAATGAGCAGTTCTTC. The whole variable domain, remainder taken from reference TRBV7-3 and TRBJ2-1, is GAGVSQTPSNKVTEKGKYVELRCDPISGHTALYWYRQSLGQGPEFLIYFQGTGAADDSGLPNDRFFAVRPEGSVSTLKIQRTERGDSAVYLCASSSLGANEQFFGPGTRLTVL.

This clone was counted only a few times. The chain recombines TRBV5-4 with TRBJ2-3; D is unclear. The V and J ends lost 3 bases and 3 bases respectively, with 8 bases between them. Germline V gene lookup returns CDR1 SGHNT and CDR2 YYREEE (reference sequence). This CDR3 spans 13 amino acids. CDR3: CASSSGLTDTQYF. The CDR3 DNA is TGTGCCAGCAGCTCGGGTCTAACAGATACGCAGTATTTT. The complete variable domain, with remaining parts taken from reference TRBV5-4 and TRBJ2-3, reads ETGVTQSPTHLIKTRGQQVTLRCSSQSGHNTVSWYQQALGQGPQFIFQYYREEENGRGNFPPRFSGLQFPNYSSELNVNALELDDSALYLCASSSGLTDTQYFGPGTRLTVL.

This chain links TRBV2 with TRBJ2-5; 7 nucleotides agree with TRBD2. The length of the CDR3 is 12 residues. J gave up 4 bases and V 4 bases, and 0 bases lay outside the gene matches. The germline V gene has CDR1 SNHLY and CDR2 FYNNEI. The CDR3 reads CASSGGGETQYF. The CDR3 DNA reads TGTGCCAGCAGTGGGGGGGGAGAGACCCAGTACTTC.

CDR3 in amino acids: CASSSLGDTEAFF. DNA of the CDR3: TGTGCCAGCAGCTCCTTGGGAGACACTGAAGCTTTCTTT. The chain combines TRBV11-3 with TRBJ1-1, with D unresolved. This CDR3 contains 13 residues. Germline CDR1 is SGHNT and CDR2 is YENEEA. V lost 4 bases and J 3 bases, leaving 9 bases between the germline ends.

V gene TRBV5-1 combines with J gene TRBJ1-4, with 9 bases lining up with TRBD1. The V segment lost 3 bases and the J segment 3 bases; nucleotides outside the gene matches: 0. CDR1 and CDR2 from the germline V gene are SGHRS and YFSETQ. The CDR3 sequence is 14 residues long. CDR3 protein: CASSYRGPNEKLFF. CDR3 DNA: TGCGCCAGCAGCTACAGGGGGCCTAATGAAAAACTGTTTTTT.

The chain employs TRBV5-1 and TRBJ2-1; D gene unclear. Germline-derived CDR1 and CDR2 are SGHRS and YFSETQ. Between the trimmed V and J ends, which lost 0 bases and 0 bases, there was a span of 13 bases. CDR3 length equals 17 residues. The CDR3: CASSLAEETNSYNEQFF. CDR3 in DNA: TGCGCCAGCAGCTTGGCCGAGGAAACAAACTCCTACAATGAGCAGTTCTTC.

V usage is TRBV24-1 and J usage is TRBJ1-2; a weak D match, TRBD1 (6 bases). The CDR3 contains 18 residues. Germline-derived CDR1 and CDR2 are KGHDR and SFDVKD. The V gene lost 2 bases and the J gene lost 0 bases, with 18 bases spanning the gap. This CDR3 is CATSDSFSDSRSNYGYTF. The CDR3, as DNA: TGTGCCACCAGTGATTCTTTCTCGGACAGTCGATCTAACTATGGCTACACCTTC.

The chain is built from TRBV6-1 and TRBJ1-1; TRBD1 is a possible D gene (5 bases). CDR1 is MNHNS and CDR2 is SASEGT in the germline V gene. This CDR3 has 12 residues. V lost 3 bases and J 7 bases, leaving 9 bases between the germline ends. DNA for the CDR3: TGTGCCAGCAGTGAGACGGGGGTTGAAGCTTTCTTT. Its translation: CASSETGVEAFF.

This chain's CDR3 is CASSSQGGRGNTIYF. CDR3 bases: TGTGCCAGCAGTTCCCAGGGTGGCAGAGGAAACACCATATATTTT. V usage is TRBV6-5 and J usage is TRBJ1-3; D may be TRBD1 (5 bases). CDR1 is MNHEY and CDR2 is SVGAGI in the germline V gene. This CDR3 is built from 15 residues. Between the trimmed V and J ends, which lost 4 bases and 4 bases, there was a span of 14 bases.

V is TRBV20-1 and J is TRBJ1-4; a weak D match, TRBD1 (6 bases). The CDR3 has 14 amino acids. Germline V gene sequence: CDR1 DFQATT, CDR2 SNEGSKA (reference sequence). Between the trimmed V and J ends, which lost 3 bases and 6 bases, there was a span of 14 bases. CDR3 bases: TGCAGTGCTAGTTCCCGGGACATTGATGAAAAACTGTTTTTT. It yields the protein CSASSRDIDEKLFF.

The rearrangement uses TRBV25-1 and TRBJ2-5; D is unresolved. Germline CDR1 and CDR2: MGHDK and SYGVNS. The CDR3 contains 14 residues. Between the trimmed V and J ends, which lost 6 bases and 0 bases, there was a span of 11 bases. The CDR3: CASRGDVHQETQYF. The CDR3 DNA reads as TGTGCCAGCAGGGGCGATGTACACCAAGAGACCCAGTACTTC.

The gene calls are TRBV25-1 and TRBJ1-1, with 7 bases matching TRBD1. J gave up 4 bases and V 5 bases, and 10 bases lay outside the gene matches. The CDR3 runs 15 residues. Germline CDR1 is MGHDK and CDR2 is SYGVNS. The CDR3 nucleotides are TGTGCCAGCAGTTTACAGGGGTTCCGGGGCACTGAAGCTTTCTTT. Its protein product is CASSLQGFRGTEAFF.

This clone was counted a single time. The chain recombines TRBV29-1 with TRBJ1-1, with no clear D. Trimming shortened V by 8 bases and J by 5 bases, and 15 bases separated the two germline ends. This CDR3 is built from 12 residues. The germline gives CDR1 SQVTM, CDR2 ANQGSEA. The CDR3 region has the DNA TGCAGCATAATGGGCCCCGGAACTGAAGCTTTCTTT. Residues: CSIMGPGTEAFF.

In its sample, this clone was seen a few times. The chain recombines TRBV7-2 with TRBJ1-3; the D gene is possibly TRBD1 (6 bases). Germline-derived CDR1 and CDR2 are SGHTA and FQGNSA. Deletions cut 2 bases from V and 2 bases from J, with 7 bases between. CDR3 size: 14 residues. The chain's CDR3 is CASSLQGTGNTIYF. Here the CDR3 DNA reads TGTGCCAGCAGCTTACAGGGGACTGGAAACACCATATATTTT.

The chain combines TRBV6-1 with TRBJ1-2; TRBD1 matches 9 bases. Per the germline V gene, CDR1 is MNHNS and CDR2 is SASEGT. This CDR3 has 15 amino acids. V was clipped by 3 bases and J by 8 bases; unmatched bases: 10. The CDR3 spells CASSDPLGQGRGYTF. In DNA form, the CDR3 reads TGTGCCAGCAGTGACCCCTTGGGACAGGGTAGAGGCTACACCTTC.

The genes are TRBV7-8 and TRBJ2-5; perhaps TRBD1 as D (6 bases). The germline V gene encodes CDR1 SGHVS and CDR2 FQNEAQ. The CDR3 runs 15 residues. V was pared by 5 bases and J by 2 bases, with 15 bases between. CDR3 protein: CASSRGQISQETQYF. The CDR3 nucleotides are TGTGCCAGCAGCCGAGGACAGATCTCACAAGAGACCCAGTACTTC.

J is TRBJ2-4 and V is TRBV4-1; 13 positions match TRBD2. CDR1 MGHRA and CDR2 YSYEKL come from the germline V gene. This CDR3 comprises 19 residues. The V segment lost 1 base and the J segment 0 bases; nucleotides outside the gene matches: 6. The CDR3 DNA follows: TGCGCCAGCAGCCAAGGACTAGCGGGGGGTTCAGGAGCCAAAAACATTCAGTACTTC. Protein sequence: CASSQGLAGGSGAKNIQYF.

The CDR3 DNA is TGTGCCAGCAGCCCGACACCCAAAACCTACAATGAGCAGTTCTTC. Amino acid sequence: CASSPTPKTYNEQFF. V is TRBV6-5 and J is TRBJ2-1; D uncertain. Germline V lookup: CDR1 MNHEY, CDR2 SVGAGI. CDR3 length equals 15 residues. V was shortened by 6 bases and J by 2 bases, with 14 bases between the two germline ends.

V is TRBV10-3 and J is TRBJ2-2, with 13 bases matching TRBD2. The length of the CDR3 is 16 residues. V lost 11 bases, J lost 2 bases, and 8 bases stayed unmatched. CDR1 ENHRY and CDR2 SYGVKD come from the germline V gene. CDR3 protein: CALKTSGGLNTGELFF. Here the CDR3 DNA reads TGTGCCCTAAAGACTAGCGGGGGGCTTAACACCGGGGAGCTGTTTTTT.

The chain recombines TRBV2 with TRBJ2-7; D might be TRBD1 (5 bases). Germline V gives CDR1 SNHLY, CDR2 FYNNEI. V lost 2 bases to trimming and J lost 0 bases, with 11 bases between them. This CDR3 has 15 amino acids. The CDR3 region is CASSELLTVSYEQYF. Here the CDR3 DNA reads TGTGCCAGCAGTGAACTGTTGACAGTCTCCTACGAGCAGTACTTC.

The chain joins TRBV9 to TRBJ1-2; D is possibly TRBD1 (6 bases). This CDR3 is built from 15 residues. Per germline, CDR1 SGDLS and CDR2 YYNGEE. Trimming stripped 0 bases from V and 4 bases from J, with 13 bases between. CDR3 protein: CASSVGPGQSYGYTF. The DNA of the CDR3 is TGTGCCAGCAGCGTAGGACCCGGACAGAGCTATGGCTACACCTTC.

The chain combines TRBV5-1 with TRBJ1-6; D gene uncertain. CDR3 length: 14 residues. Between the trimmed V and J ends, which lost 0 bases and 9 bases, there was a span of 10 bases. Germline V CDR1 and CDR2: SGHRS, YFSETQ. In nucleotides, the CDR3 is TGCGCCAGCAGCTTGGACGGTAGTGGTTCACCCCTCCACTTT. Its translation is CASSLDGSGSPLHF. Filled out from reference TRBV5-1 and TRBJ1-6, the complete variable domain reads KAGVTQTPRYLIKTRGQQVTLSCSPISGHRSVSWYQQTPGQGLQFLFEYFSETQRNKGNFPGRFSGRQFSNSRSEMNVSTLELGDSALYLCASSLDGSGSPLHFGNGTRLTVT.